The rows below give T cell receptor beta chains drawn from one sample of a study of blood T cell repertoires in COVID-19. Profiling relied on immunoSEQ multiplex PCR, and the TCRdb table lists in-frame clones only, not all of them. The sample has around 41,000 clones, approximately 90% seen once; the top ten hold approximately 4.9%. The sample consisted of peripheral blood. The receptor set was obtained from a human donor in a cohort sampled during active COVID-19. CDR3s include the opening cysteine and the closing phenylalanine or tryptophan. A D gene is named only where the DNA matches it firmly. A clone size is listed for some rows: how often the clone was seen (once, few, many), or a class if it is expanded.

CDR3	DNA	J	V	D	size	length
CASSDPYREQSGNTIYF	TGCGCCAGCAGTGATCCGTACAGGGAGCAATCTGGAAACACCATATATTTT	TRBJ1-3	TRBV10-2	NA	NA	17
CASRAGTIYGYTF	TGTGCCAGCAGGGCCGGGACAATCTATGGCTACACCTTC	TRBJ1-2	TRBV2	NA	NA	13
CASGQNNEQFF	TGTGCCAGCGGACAGAACAATGAGCAGTTCTTC	TRBJ2-1	TRBV7-2	NA	once	11
CASSERPDSNYGYTF	TGTGCCAGCAGTGAACGTCCGGACAGCAACTATGGCTACACCTTC	TRBJ1-2	TRBV6-1	NA	NA	15
CASRTGTSEGIQYF	TGCGCCAGCAGGACCGGGACTAGCGAGGGCATTCAGTACTTC	TRBJ2-4	TRBV5-1	TRBD2	NA	14
CASSVAGHKSYGYTF	TGTGCCAGCAGCGTAGCGGGACATAAGTCCTATGGCTACACCTTC	TRBJ1-2	TRBV9	NA	NA	15
CASSLVGLASSTDTQYF	TGTGCCAGCAGTTTAGTGGGACTAGCGTCTAGCACAGATACGCAGTATTTT	TRBJ2-3	TRBV27	TRBD2	NA	17
CATSESGLNQPQHF	TGTGCCACCAGTGAGAGCGGACTAAATCAGCCCCAGCATTTT	TRBJ1-5	TRBV24-1	NA	few	14
CSASTQGPYEQYF	TGCAGTGCTAGTACGCAGGGTCCCTACGAGCAGTACTTC	TRBJ2-7	TRBV20-1	NA	NA	13
CATRTESTRNTEAFF	TGTGCCACCAGGACAGAGTCGACCCGGAACACTGAAGCTTTCTTT	TRBJ1-1	TRBV3-1/TRBV3-2	NA	NA	15
CASSATGGRDTQYF	TGTGCCAGCAGCGCGACAGGGGGAAGGGATACGCAGTATTTT	TRBJ2-3	TRBV9	TRBD1	NA	14
CASSFRRGLNEQYF	TGTGCCAGCAGTTTTAGGAGGGGGCTTAACGAGCAGTACTTC	TRBJ2-7	TRBV28	NA	NA	14
CASSLRQHSNQPQHF	TGTGCCAGTAGTCTCAGACAGCATAGCAATCAGCCCCAGCATTTT	TRBJ1-5	TRBV19	NA	NA	15
CASTPGGPGVYEQYF	TGTGCCAGCACCCCCGGAGGGCCTGGGGTCTACGAGCAGTACTTC	TRBJ2-7	TRBV5-4	NA	NA	15
CASSQGGGQGTEAFF	TGTGCCAGCAGCCAAGGGGGGGGCCAGGGGACTGAAGCTTTCTTT	TRBJ1-1	TRBV28	NA	NA	15
CASSREGLRQETQYF	TGTGCCAGCAGTCGGGAGGGCCTGAGGCAAGAGACCCAGTACTTC	TRBJ2-5	TRBV6-5	TRBD2	NA	15
CASSLDRGSGEAFF	TGTGCCAGCAGCCTCGACAGGGGTAGTGGTGAAGCTTTCTTT	TRBJ1-1	TRBV5-4	TRBD1	NA	14
CASSPGTSGPNNEQFF	TGTGCCAGCAGCCCAGGGACTAGCGGGCCTAACAATGAGCAGTTCTTC	TRBJ2-1	TRBV4-2	TRBD2	NA	16
CAISERGEVYNEQFF	TGTGCCATCAGTGAGCGCGGGGAGGTTTACAATGAGCAGTTCTTC	TRBJ2-1	TRBV10-3	NA	NA	15
CASNHRDRACRGAEAFF	TGTGCCAGCAACCACCGGGACAGGGCTTGTAGAGGCGCTGAAGCTTTCTTT	TRBJ1-1	TRBV28	TRBD1	NA	17
CASSLAAGGTQETQYF	TGCGCCAGCAGCTTAGCAGCGGGAGGGACCCAAGAGACCCAGTACTTC	TRBJ2-5	TRBV5-1	TRBD2	once	16
CASSSFTGGRIGGYTF	TGTGCCAGCAGTTCCTTCACAGGGGGAAGGATCGGTGGCTACACCTTC	TRBJ1-2	TRBV28	TRBD1	NA	16
CASSLNGQGTYNEQFF	TGTGCCAGCAGCTTAAATGGACAGGGGACTTACAATGAGCAGTTCTTC	TRBJ2-1	TRBV7-2	TRBD1	NA	16
CASSSSGSWFGEQFF	TGTGCCAGCAGCTCTAGCGGGAGTTGGTTTGGTGAGCAGTTCTTC	TRBJ2-1	TRBV7-2	TRBD2	NA	15
CASRTDREADGYTF	TGTGCCAGCAGAACCGACAGGGAAGCGGATGGCTACACCTTC	TRBJ1-2	TRBV6-6	TRBD1	NA	14
CASSLSVAAAYGYTF	TGTGCCAGCAGCTTGTCGGTCGCGGCAGCCTATGGCTACACCTTC	TRBJ1-2	TRBV5-6	NA	NA	15
CASSQPPGTSVYNEQFF	TGTGCCAGCAGCCAACCCCCCGGGACTAGCGTTTACAATGAGCAGTTCTTC	TRBJ2-1	TRBV3-1/TRBV3-2	TRBD2	NA	17
CASSSGYEQYF	TGTGCCAGCAGCTCGGGGTACGAGCAGTACTTC	TRBJ2-7	TRBV28	NA	NA	11